This T cell receptor (beta chain) was captured in a study of blood T cells in healthy people across ages. A sample-barcoded 5' primer and a J-beta primer mix were used in a second PCR of roughly 6 to 11 cycles. From the 5' RACE reads, TCRdb called clonotypes with MiXCR, one entry per CDR3 protein. The repertoire has 600,000 to 850,000 distinct CDR3 sequences, more than 40% of them found once; the top ten carry less than 25%. Trimming removed 7 bases from V and 8 bases from J, with 15 bases in between. This CDR3 is 13 amino acids long. About 10 milliliters of peripheral blood were drawn from each donor into EDTA-treated tubes.

The TCR originated in a woman aged 60 to 75 in good health. The material sequenced was blood. J is TRBJ2-1 and V is TRBV12-3 or TRBV12-4; D not certain. CDR3 protein: CASKSAPLYEQFF. The DNA of the CDR3 is TGTGCCAGCAAATCCGCCCCTCTCTATGAGCAGTTCTTC.